The 8 T cell receptor beta chains given below trace back to one sample, sequenced in a study of control samples from healthy donors and cancer patients. Sequenced by immunoSEQ multiplex PCR; TCRdb stores in-frame clones only, minus some. The table has approximately 94,000 clones, more than 85% seen once. The sample consisted of blood. The receptors shown here come from a woman between 50 and 59 years old in good health.

The gene calls are TRBV25-1 and TRBJ2-5; possibly TRBD2 for D (6 bases). Germline-derived CDR1 and CDR2 are MGHDK and SYGVNS. V lost 5 bases and J 7 bases, leaving 14 bases between the germline ends. The CDR3 runs to 13 residues. The CDR3 bases are TGTGCCAGCAGTCCTCTGGGACTGAGGACCCAGTACTTC. It is translated as CASSPLGLRTQYF.

The V gene is TRBV5-1, the J gene TRBJ2-5; the D call may be TRBD1 or TRBD2 (6 bases each). Trimming removed 7 bases at V and 1 base at J, with 14 bases between. There are 14 residues in the CDR3. Germline V gene sequence: CDR1 SGHRS, CDR2 YFSETQ. CDR3 region: CASEEGGSQETQYF. In DNA form, the CDR3 reads TGCGCCAGCGAGGAGGGGGGATCCCAAGAGACCCAGTACTTC.

This clone showed up just a few times. The V call is TRBV28, the J call TRBJ2-7; 9 positions match TRBD1. J was trimmed by 4 bases and V by 5 bases; bases with no gene match: 12. The CDR3 has 16 residues. Germline CDR1 is MDHEN and CDR2 is SYDVKM. Written as DNA, the CDR3 is TGTGCCAGCAGTCCCCCAATGGGACAGGGAGTGTACGAGCAGTACGTC. Amino acid sequence: CASSPPMGQGVYEQYV.

This chain connects TRBV3-1 (or the pseudogene TRBV3-2) to TRBJ2-2; D is unresolved. Trimming stripped 1 base from V and 6 bases from J, with 6 bases between. From germline, CDR1 is LGHDT and CDR2 YNNKEL (reference sequence). This CDR3 is built from 13 residues. CDR3 protein: CASSQGVPGELFF. For the CDR3, the DNA is TGTGCCAGCAGCCAAGGAGTTCCCGGGGAGCTGTTTTTT.

The chain combines TRBV11-2 with TRBJ2-2; no reliable D call. The CDR3 loop spans 16 amino acids. CDR1 SGHAT and CDR2 FQNNGV come from the germline V gene. Trimming pared 3 bases from V and 7 bases from J, leaving 18 bases between. The CDR3 DNA follows: TGTGCCAGCAGCTTCTCAGAATCAGCCGTGATCGGGGAGCTGTTTTTT. It encodes CASSFSESAVIGELFF.

The genes are TRBV19 and TRBJ2-6; D remains ambiguous. The V and J ends lost 4 bases and 0 bases respectively, with 4 bases between them. The CDR3 consists of 14 residues. Per the germline V gene, CDR1 is LNHDA and CDR2 is SQIVND (reference sequence). CDR3 DNA: TGTGCCAGTAGTAGGCCCTCTGGGGCCAACGTCCTGACTTTC. Residues: CASSRPSGANVLTF.

V usage is TRBV24-1 and J usage is TRBJ2-3; D is unresolved. V shed 2 bases and J shed 3 bases, with 14 bases lying between them. Germline CDR1 reads KGHDR; CDR2 reads SFDVKD. The CDR3 has 16 amino acids. CDR3 nucleotides: TGTGCCACCAGTGATTCTCTCGGTCCGAGAACAGATACGCAGTATTTT. It specifies CATSDSLGPRTDTQYF.

This sequence joins TRBV19 and TRBJ1-1; no definite D call. Trimming cost V 10 bases and J 1 base, with 16 bases left between them. The CDR3 consists of 14 residues. Germline CDR1 LNHDA, CDR2 SQIVND (reference sequence). The DNA for the CDR3 is TGTGCCACGTGCTCTGTGGCGGCGAACACTGAAGCTTTCTTT. As protein: CATCSVAANTEAFF.